Below are 15 T cell receptor beta chains sequenced from a single sample in a study of T cell responses to AZD1222 COVID-19 vaccine. TCRdb's table, derived via immunoSEQ multiplex PCR, lists solely in-frame clones and lacks some. The sample lists 130,000 or so clones; 70% to 90% were seen once. This material consisted of peripheral blood, taken on day 0 of AZD1222 vaccination. These receptor sequences come from an adult in good health.

This rearrangement joins TRBV10-3 to TRBJ1-2; TRBD1 agrees at 9 bases. Trimming took 5 bases from V and 5 from J; bases not matched to a gene: 15. This CDR3 region has 17 residues. Germline values: CDR1 ENHRY, CDR2 SYGVKD. CDR3 residues: CAISQRGTGTPNYGYTF. DNA for the CDR3: TGTGCCATCAGTCAGAGAGGGACAGGGACACCCAATTATGGCTACACCTTC.

V is TRBV15 and J is TRBJ1-4, with 10 bases lining up with TRBD1. V trimming: 5 bases; J trimming: 6 bases; junction bases outside the gene matches: 9. Germline-derived CDR1 and CDR2 are LNHNV and YYDKDF (reference sequence). The CDR3 spans 16 residues. This chain's CDR3 is CATSPLWGQGHEKLFF. CDR3 nucleotides: TGTGCCACCAGCCCACTTTGGGGACAGGGGCATGAAAAACTGTTTTTT.

The chain uses TRBV13 and TRBJ2-7; D is perhaps TRBD2 (6 bases). Per the germline V gene, CDR1 is PRHDT and CDR2 is FYEKMQ (reference sequence). V was trimmed by 5 bases and J by 3 bases, leaving 17 bases between them. The CDR3 consists of 15 residues. CDR3 sequence reads: CASSHGGTTGYEQYF. CDR3 nucleotide sequence: TGTGCCAGCAGCCACGGGGGAACTACAGGCTACGAGCAGTACTTC.

This rearrangement joins TRBV7-2 to TRBJ2-1, with D possibly being TRBD2 (7 bases). Trimming stripped 5 bases from V and 7 bases from J, with 21 bases between. The CDR3 runs 16 residues. CDR1 SGHTA and CDR2 FQGNSA come from the germline V gene. The CDR3 DNA sequence: TGTGCCAGCAGCACCTTCCCGCGGGGGCCCCAGAATGAGCAGTTCTTC. This sequence encodes CASSTFPRGPQNEQFF.

The gene calls are TRBV6-5 and TRBJ1-2; TRBD1 matches 8 bases. The V gene end was trimmed by 7 bases and the J gene end by 2 bases; junction bases not matched to a gene: 6. In germline, CDR1 is MNHEY, CDR2 SVGAGI. This CDR3 spans 14 amino acids. CDR3 bases: TGTGCCAGCACCGACCGGGACAGGAACTATGGCTACACCTTC. This codes for CASTDRDRNYGYTF.

This chain uses TRBV7-9 with TRBJ1-3; no definite D call. Looked up from germline, CDR1 is SEHNR and CDR2 is FQNEAQ (reference sequence). The CDR3 contains 14 residues. V shed 7 bases and J shed 0 bases, with 10 bases lying between them. This CDR3 is CASNQPSSGNTIYF. In DNA, the CDR3 is TGTGCCAGCAACCAACCGAGCTCTGGAAACACCATATATTTT.

This chain connects TRBV6-5 to TRBJ1-1; D gene unclear. From germline, CDR1 is MNHEY and CDR2 SVGAGI. The ends were cut back, 2 bases at V and 4 bases at J, with 11 bases in the middle. The CDR3 is 14 amino acids. CDR3 nucleotide sequence: TGTGCCAGCAGTTACCTAATGGACCCCACTGAAGCTTTCTTT. Encoded protein: CASSYLMDPTEAFF.

This rearrangement joins TRBV19 to TRBJ1-2; TRBD1 agrees at 8 bases. The CDR3 consists of 13 residues. The germline gives CDR1 LNHDA, CDR2 SQIVND (reference sequence). V lost 5 bases, J lost 4 bases, and 3 bases stayed unmatched. The CDR3 nucleotides are TGTGCCAGTAGTTTTGGGACAGGCTATGGCTACACCTTC. Its translation is CASSFGTGYGYTF.

The chain is built from TRBV7-2 and TRBJ1-3; 10 positions agree with TRBD1. CDR1 is SGHTA and CDR2 is FQGNSA in the germline V gene. The CDR3 runs to 18 residues. The V gene end was trimmed by 2 bases and the J gene end by 4 bases; junction bases not matched to a gene: 11. Here the CDR3 DNA reads TGTGCCAGCAGCTTAAACGCAGTGACAGGGGGCTCGGGAAACACCATATATTTT. Translated, it gives CASSLNAVTGGSGNTIYF.

The chain combines TRBV6-1 with TRBJ1-4, with TRBD1 identical over 11 bases. This CDR3 region has 16 residues. V gave up 4 bases and J gave up 0 bases; unmatched junction bases: 1. Per the germline V gene, CDR1 is MNHNS and CDR2 is SASEGT. CDR3 DNA: TGTGCCAGCAGTGGGGGACAGGGGGCAACTAATGAAAAACTGTTTTTT. Translated, it gives CASSGGQGATNEKLFF.

V gene TRBV4-3 combines with J gene TRBJ1-6; 8 positions agree with TRBD1. The CDR3 runs to 15 residues. Germline-derived CDR1 and CDR2 are LGHNA and YSLEER. V shed 4 bases and J 8 bases; nucleotides not matched to a gene: 7. In nucleotides, the CDR3 is TGCGCCAGCAGCCTGCACAGGGGGGTAGATTCACCCCTCCACTTT. This sequence encodes CASSLHRGVDSPLHF.

This chain links TRBV18 with TRBJ1-1; TRBD1 might be the D (5 bases). V dropped 1 base and J dropped 3 bases, with 12 bases sitting between them. The CDR3 spans 15 residues. Per germline, CDR1 KGHSH and CDR2 LQKENI. CDR3 amino acids: CASSPQGRMDTEAFF. For the CDR3, the DNA is TGTGCCAGCTCACCACAGGGACGGATGGACACTGAAGCTTTCTTT.

The genes are TRBV6-5 and TRBJ1-5; perhaps TRBD1 as D (5 bases). Per the germline V gene, CDR1 is MNHEY and CDR2 is SVGAGI. CDR3 size: 15 residues. The germline V and J ends were trimmed by 6 bases and 2 bases, with 14 bases remaining between them. The CDR3 here is CASRFPMGGNQPQHF. The CDR3 DNA follows: TGTGCCAGCAGATTCCCGATGGGGGGCAATCAGCCCCAGCATTTT.

The DNA of the CDR3 is TGTGCCAGCAGCTTAACGACAGGGAACACTGAAGCTTTCTTT. This codes for CASSLTTGNTEAFF. The chain joins TRBV7-8 to TRBJ1-1; the D gene is possibly TRBD1 (6 bases). The V gene's germline CDR1 is SGHVS and CDR2 FQNEAQ. The CDR3 covers 14 residues. Trimming removed 2 bases at V and 1 base at J, with 8 bases between.

V is TRBV7-2 and J is TRBJ2-3, with 9 nucleotides matching TRBD2. V was clipped by 1 base and J by 2 bases; unmatched bases: 7. This CDR3 comprises 17 residues. Per the germline V gene, CDR1 is SGHTA and CDR2 is FQGNSA. The CDR3 is CASSLEGTSGFTDTQYF. The CDR3 region has the DNA TGTGCCAGCAGCTTAGAGGGAACTAGCGGGTTCACAGATACGCAGTATTTT.